The 12 T cell receptor beta chains reported below all come from one sample, sequenced in a study of molecular identifiers for immune sequencing clone quantification. TCRdb reprocessed the PCR reads via MiXCR and lists one record per CDR3 protein. The sample has some 680,000 distinct CDR3 sequences, about 25% seen once. What was sequenced was naive CD8+ T cells from blood, with Jurkat cell RNA spiked in. The sample's subset: FACS-sorted CD8+CD4-CCR7+CD45RA+ naive T cells. These receptors all stem from a human donor in good health. Some libraries in this study had Jurkat cell RNA spiked in.

This clonotype appeared many times. This chain links TRBV11-2 with TRBJ2-7, with D perhaps TRBD1 (5 bases). The CDR3 is made up of 15 amino acids. Germline V CDR1 and CDR2: SGHAT, FQNNGV. Trimming removed 1 base from V and 5 bases from J, with 15 bases in between. CDR3 nucleotide sequence: TGTGCCAGCAGCTTAGTAGACAGCACACGAGACGAGCAGTACTTC. Its translation is CASSLVDSTRDEQYF.

This clonotype came up many times. The rearrangement joins TRBV4-1 to TRBJ2-3, with 9 bases aligning to TRBD2. The CDR3 has 18 residues. V was clipped by 0 bases and J by 2 bases; unmatched bases: 9. The germline V gene has CDR1 MGHRA and CDR2 YSYEKL. CDR3 sequence: CASSQDSYSGGLTDTQYF. As DNA, the CDR3 is TGCGCCAGCAGCCAAGATTCATACAGCGGGGGGCTCACAGATACGCAGTATTTT.

V usage is TRBV19 and J usage is TRBJ1-1; no clear D gene. The ends were cut back, 4 bases at V and 2 bases at J, with 11 bases in the middle. The CDR3 spans 14 residues. Germline V lookup: CDR1 LNHDA, CDR2 SQIVND (reference sequence). The DNA of the CDR3 is TGTGCCAGTAGTACGACCCCAGGAAACACTGAAGCTTTCTTT. This translates into CASSTTPGNTEAFF.

A single count supports this clonotype. A much larger clone sits a single nucleotide away, making a read error possible. The chain joins TRBV4-3 to TRBJ1-1; 7 positions match TRBD1. The CDR3 has 16 amino acids. CDR1 LGHNA and CDR2 YSLEER come from the germline V gene. As DNA, the CDR3 is TGCGCCAGCAGCCAAGATAGGGGAGGGGGCCGGACTGAAGCTCTCTTT. Residues: CASSQDRGGGRTEALF.

This clonotype was recorded many times. CDR3 amino acids: CASSLGGLVHRDEQFF. CDR3 DNA: TGTGCCAGCAGCTTAGGAGGACTAGTTCATCGGGATGAGCAGTTCTTC. The chain combines TRBV7-2 with TRBJ2-1; TRBD2 matches 7 bases. Looked up from germline, CDR1 is SGHTA and CDR2 is FQGNSA. The junction had 11 bases not matched to a gene; V was cut back by 1 base and J by 8 bases. The CDR3 length is 16 residues.

This chain uses TRBV12-3 or TRBV12-4 with TRBJ1-2, with D possibly matching TRBD1 (5 bases). CDR3 size: 13 residues. The V end was cut by 1 base, the J end by 5 bases, with 8 bases between. The CDR3, as DNA: TGTGCCAGCAGTTTAGTGGGGACTTATGGCTACACCTTC. Protein sequence: CASSLVGTYGYTF.

This clonotype was picked up a small number of times. CDR3 DNA: TGTGCCAGCAGTCGGACAGAAGAAGCTCCTTCACCCCTCCACTTT. Its translation: CASSRTEEAPSPLHF. This chain links TRBV2 with TRBJ1-6; TRBD1 is a possible D gene (6 bases). CDR1 and CDR2 from the germline V gene are SNHLY and FYNNEI. The CDR3 extends over 15 amino acids. V was pared by 5 bases and J by 9 bases, with 17 bases between.

This clonotype was seen ten or more times. The chain uses TRBV6-1 and TRBJ1-1; D possibly corresponds to TRBD1 (6 bases). This CDR3 comprises 17 residues. The V end lost 0 bases, the J end lost 1 base, and 15 bases lay between the germline ends. Per the germline V gene, CDR1 is MNHNS and CDR2 is SASEGT. This CDR3 is CASSEADGQRWNTEAFF. The CDR3 DNA is TGTGCCAGCAGTGAAGCCGATGGACAGAGATGGAACACTGAAGCTTTCTTT.

About this clonotype: Since no conserved phenylalanine or tryptophan closes the CDR3, a read error is the likely cause. V is TRBV18 and J is TRBJ2-7, with 7 bases lining up with TRBD1. CDR3 length: 15 amino acids. Germline CDR1 reads KGHSH; CDR2 reads LQKENI. V was clipped by 3 bases and J by 0 bases; unmatched bases: 5. The CDR3 DNA reads as TGTGCCAGCTCACCCACCCGGGACAGCTCCTACGAGCAGTACTCC. Translated: CASSPTRDSSYEQYS.

A note on this clonotype: An end of the junction differs from the germline gene, which may be a read error. The DNA of the CDR3 is TGTACCAGCAGCGCGATGGGACAGACCAACACTGAAACTTTCTTT. Amino acid sequence: CTSSAMGQTNTETFF. The J gene is TRBJ1-1, the V gene TRBV7-9, with 7 bases that match TRBD1. Per the germline V gene, CDR1 is SEHNR and CDR2 is FQNEAQ (reference sequence). This CDR3 spans 15 amino acids.

The rearrangement joins TRBV27 to TRBJ1-4; 9 nucleotides agree with TRBD1. V dropped 8 bases and J dropped 7; count of bases not matched to a gene: 8. This CDR3 has 14 amino acids. Germline V gene sequence: CDR1 MNHEY, CDR2 SMNVEV (reference sequence). The CDR3 loop reads CASGQTGGGEKLFF. As DNA, the CDR3 is TGTGCCAGCGGACAGACAGGGGGGGGTGAAAAACTGTTTTTT.

The V and J genes are TRBV27 and TRBJ2-3, with D uncertain. Deletions cut 4 bases from V and 2 bases from J, with 7 bases between. The CDR3 is 13 residues long. From germline, CDR1 is MNHEY and CDR2 SMNVEV (reference sequence). The CDR3 region is CASSCLITDTQYF. The DNA for the CDR3 is TGTGCCAGCAGTTGCCTGATCACAGATACGCAGTATTTT.